This T cell receptor (beta chain) appears in the sequencing data of a study of Graves' ophthalmopathy and Graves' hyperthyroidism. About the research overall: Peripheral blood (taken before any treatment) was collected at initial diagnosis.

The germline V gene has CDR1 SQVTM and CDR2 ANQGSEA. V lost 1 base and J lost 3, with 6 bases in between. The CDR3 is made up of 12 amino acids. This clonotype was seen many times. RNA transcripts yielded amplified TCR beta CDR3 regions. Following a first-round RT-PCR that used HTBI primers, a second-round multiplex PCR was carried out. TCRdb re-called the multiplex PCR reads with MiXCR, one entry per CDR3 protein. Among about 400,000 distinct CDR3 sequences listed, 15% were seen once. Excluded: other autoimmune disease, uncontrolled infection, pregnancy or lactation. PBMCs came from 7.5 to 10 ml of fresh peripheral blood.

The receptor comes from a young woman with stable Graves' hyperthyroidism. The chain uses TRBV29-1 and TRBJ2-5; no clear D. The sequenced material came from peripheral blood. CDR3: CSVEGGEETQYF. The CDR3 DNA is TGCAGCGTTGAAGGAGGTGAAGAGACCCAGTACTTC.